This TCR beta chain was captured in a study of cytomegalovirus exposure and HLA in healthy donors. Primers for the PCR totalled 60 Vbeta and 13 Jbeta. As processed by the authors: A later analysis counted around 74 million unique TCR beta chains, some 10 million shared. The protocol was immunoSEQ multiplex PCR, while the TCRdb copy is restricted to in-frame clones and leaves out a portion. That table gives V, J and clone size, and the DNA gave D and trimming. The sample contains about 220,000 clones, 76% of which appear only once. On this clone itself: Its antigen is not known.

The length of the CDR3 is 16 residues. The V end lost 0 bases, the J end lost 0 bases, and 12 bases lay between the germline ends. Germline CDR1 is SGHNT and CDR2 is YENEEA. Whole-study findings and limits: Donors were assumed by presence/absence analyses to have roughly uniform sequencing depth.

The V gene is TRBV11-3, the J gene TRBJ2-7; D may be TRBD2 (5 bases). Sequencing was carried out using PBMCs. This TCR derives from a man between 18 and 29 years old in good health and CMV-seronegative. CDR3: CASSLDLGSVSYEQYF. The CDR3 bases are TGTGCCAGCAGCTTAGATCTCGGTAGCGTCTCCTACGAGCAGTACTTC. Using reference TRBV11-3 and TRBJ2-7 for the parts outside the CDR3, the full variable domain is EAGVVQSPRYKIIEKKQPVAFWCNPISGHNTLYWYLQNLGQGPELLIRYENEEAVDDSQLPKDRFSAERLKGVDSTLKIQPAELGDSAVYLCASSLDLGSVSYEQYFGPGTRLTVT.